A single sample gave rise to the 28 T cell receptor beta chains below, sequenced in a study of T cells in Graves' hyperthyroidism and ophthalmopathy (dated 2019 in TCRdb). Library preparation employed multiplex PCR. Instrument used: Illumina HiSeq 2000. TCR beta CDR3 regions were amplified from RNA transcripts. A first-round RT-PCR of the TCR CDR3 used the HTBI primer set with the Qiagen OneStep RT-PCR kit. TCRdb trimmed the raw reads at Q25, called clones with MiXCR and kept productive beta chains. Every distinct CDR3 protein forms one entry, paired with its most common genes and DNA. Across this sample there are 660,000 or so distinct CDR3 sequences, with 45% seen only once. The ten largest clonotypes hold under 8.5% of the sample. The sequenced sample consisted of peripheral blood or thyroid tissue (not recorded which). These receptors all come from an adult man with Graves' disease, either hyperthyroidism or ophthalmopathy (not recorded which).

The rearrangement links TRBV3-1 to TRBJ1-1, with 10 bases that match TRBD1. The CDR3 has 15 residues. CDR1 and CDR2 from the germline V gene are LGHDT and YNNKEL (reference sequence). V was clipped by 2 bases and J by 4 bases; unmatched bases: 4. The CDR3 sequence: CASSQWTGGSTEAFF. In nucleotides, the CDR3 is TGTGCCAGCAGCCAATGGACAGGGGGTTCCACTGAAGCTTTCTTT. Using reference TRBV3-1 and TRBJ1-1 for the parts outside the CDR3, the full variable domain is DTAVSQTPKYLVTQMGNDKSIKCEQNLGHDTMYWYKQDSKKFLKIMFSYNNKELIINETVPNRFSPKSPDKAHLNLHINSLELGDSAVYFCASSQWTGGSTEAFFGQGTRLTVV.

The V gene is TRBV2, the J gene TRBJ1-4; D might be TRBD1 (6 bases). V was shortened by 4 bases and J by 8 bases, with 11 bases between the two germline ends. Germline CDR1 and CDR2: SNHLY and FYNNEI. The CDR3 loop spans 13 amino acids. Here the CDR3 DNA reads TGTGCCAGCAGTGGGCGGGGGGGCGAAAAACTGTTTTTT. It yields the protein CASSGRGGEKLFF. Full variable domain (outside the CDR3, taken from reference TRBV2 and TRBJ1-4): EPEVTQTPSHQVTQMGQEVILRCVPISNHLYFYWYRQILGQKVEFLVSFYNNEISEKSEIFDDQFSVERPDGSNFTLKIRSTKLEDSAMYFCASSGRGGEKLFFGSGTQLSVL.

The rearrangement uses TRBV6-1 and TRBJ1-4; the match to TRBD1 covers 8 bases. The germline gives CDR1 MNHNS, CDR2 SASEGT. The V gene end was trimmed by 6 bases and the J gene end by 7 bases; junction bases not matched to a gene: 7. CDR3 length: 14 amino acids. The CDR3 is CASSGPTGGEKLFF. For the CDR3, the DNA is TGTGCCAGCAGCGGGCCCACAGGGGGTGAAAAACTGTTTTTT.

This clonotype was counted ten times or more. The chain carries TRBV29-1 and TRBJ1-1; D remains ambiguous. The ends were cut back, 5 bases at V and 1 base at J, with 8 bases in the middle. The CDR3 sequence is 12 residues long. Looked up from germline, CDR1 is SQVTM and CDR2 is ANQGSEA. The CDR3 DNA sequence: TGCAGCGTTTCCCTCAGGAACACTGAAGCTTTCTTT. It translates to CSVSLRNTEAFF.

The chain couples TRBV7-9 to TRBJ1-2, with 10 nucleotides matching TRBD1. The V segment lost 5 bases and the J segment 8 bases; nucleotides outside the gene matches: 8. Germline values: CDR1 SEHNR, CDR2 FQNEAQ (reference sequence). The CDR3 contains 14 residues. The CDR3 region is CASSVGTGEEGYTF. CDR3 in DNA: TGTGCCAGCAGCGTAGGGACAGGGGAAGAAGGCTACACCTTC.

The CDR3 sequence is CATSDTRGRRDTGELFF. In DNA form, the CDR3 reads TGTGCCACCAGTGATACCAGGGGGCGCCGGGACACCGGGGAGCTGTTTTTT. This chain connects TRBV24-1 to TRBJ2-2; 8 positions match TRBD1. CDR3 size: 17 residues. Trimming cost V 3 bases and J 3 bases; bases outside gene matches: 8. The germline V gene has CDR1 KGHDR and CDR2 SFDVKD.

In nucleotides, the CDR3 is TGTGCCAGCAGCTTGTCGGCAGGGGAGATGAACACTGAAGCTTTCTTT. It encodes CASSLSAGEMNTEAFF. This chain links TRBV7-9 with TRBJ1-1, with D perhaps matching TRBD1 (6 bases). Germline loops: CDR1 SEHNR, CDR2 FQNEAQ (reference sequence). The CDR3 extends over 16 amino acids. V lost 3 bases and J 0 bases, leaving 14 bases between the germline ends.

The CDR3 reads CASSESGQTDQPQHF. For the CDR3, the DNA is TGCGCCAGCAGTGAGTCGGGACAGACAGATCAGCCCCAGCATTTT. The chain recombines TRBV10-2 with TRBJ1-5, with 7 positions matching TRBD1. The CDR3 length is 15 residues. The germline CDR1 and CDR2 sequences are WSHSY and SAAADI. V lost 0 bases, J lost 5 bases, and 4 bases stayed unmatched.

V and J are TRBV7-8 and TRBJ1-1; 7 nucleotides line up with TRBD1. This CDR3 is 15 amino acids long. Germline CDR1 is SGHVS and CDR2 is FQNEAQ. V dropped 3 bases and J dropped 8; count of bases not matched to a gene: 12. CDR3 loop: CASSLVQRGGAEAFF. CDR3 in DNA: TGTGCCAGCAGCTTGGTACAACGAGGGGGCGCCGAAGCTTTCTTT. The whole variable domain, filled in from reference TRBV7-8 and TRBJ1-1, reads GAGVSQSPRYKVAKRGQDVALRCDPISGHVSLFWYQQALGQGPEFLTYFQNEAQLDKSGLPSDRFFAERPEGSVSTLKIQRTQQEDSAVYLCASSLVQRGGAEAFFGQGTRLTVV.

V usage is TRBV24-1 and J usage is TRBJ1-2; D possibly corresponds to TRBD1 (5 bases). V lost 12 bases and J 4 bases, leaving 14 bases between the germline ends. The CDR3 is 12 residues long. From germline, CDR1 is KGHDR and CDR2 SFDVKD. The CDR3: CAGGNGGYGYTF. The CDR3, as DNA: TGTGCCGGGGGTAATGGCGGCTATGGCTACACCTTC.

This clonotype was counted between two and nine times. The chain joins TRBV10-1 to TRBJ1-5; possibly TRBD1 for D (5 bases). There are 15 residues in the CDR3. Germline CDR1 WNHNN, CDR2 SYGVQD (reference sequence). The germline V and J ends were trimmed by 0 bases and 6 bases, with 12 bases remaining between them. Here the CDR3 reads CASSESGAGGQPQHF. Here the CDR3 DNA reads TGCGCCAGCAGTGAGTCCGGGGCCGGTGGTCAGCCCCAGCATTTT.

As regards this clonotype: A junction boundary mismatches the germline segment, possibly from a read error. The CDR3 spells CASRPGAPLHF. CDR3 bases: TGCGCCAGCAGACCCGGGGCACCCCTCCACTTT. J is TRBJ1-6 and V is TRBV5-5; no clear D. CDR3 size: 11 residues. The germline V gene has CDR1 SGHKS and CDR2 YYEKEE (reference sequence).

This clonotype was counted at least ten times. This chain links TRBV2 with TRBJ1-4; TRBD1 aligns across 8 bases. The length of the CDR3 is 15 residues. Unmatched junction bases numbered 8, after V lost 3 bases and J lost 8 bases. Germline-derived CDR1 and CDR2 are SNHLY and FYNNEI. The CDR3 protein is CASSEDREGKEKLFF. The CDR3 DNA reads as TGTGCCAGCAGTGAGGACAGGGAGGGGAAAGAAAAACTGTTTTTT. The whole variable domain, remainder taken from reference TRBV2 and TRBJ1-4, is EPEVTQTPSHQVTQMGQEVILRCVPISNHLYFYWYRQILGQKVEFLVSFYNNEISEKSEIFDDQFSVERPDGSNFTLKIRSTKLEDSAMYFCASSEDREGKEKLFFGSGTQLSVL.

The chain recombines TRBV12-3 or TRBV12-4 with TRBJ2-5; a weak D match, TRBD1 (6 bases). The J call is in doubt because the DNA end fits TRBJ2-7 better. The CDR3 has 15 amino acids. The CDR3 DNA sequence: TGTGCCAGCAGTAGGGCAGGGGACGTTAACTACGAGCAGTACTTC. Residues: CASSRAGDVNYEQYF.

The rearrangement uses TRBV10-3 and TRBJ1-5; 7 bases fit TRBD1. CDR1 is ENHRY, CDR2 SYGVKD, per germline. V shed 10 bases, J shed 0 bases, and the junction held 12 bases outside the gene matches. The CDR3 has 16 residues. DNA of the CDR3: TGTGCCAGCTCACCGGGGACAGCGGCTAGCAATCAGCCCCAGCATTTT. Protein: CASSPGTAASNQPQHF.

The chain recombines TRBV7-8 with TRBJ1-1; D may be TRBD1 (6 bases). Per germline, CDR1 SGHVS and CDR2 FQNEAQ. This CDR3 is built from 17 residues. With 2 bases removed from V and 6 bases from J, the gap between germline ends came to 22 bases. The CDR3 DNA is TGTGCCAGCAGCTTAAGGCGGGGGGCCAGTGGTGGGTCTGAAGCTTTCTTT. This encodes CASSLRRGASGGSEAFF.

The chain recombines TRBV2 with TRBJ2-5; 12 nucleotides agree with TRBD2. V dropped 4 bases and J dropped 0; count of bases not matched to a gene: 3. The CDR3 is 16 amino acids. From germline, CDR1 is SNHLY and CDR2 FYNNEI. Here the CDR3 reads CASSATSGGYQETQYF. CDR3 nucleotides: TGTGCCAGCAGTGCCACTAGCGGGGGGTACCAAGAGACCCAGTACTTC.

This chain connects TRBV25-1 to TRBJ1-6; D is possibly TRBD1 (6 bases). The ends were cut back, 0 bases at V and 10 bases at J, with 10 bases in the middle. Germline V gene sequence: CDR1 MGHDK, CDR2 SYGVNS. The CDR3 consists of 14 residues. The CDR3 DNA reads TGTGCCAGCAGTGAATATGTGACAGGATCACCCCTCCACTTT. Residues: CASSEYVTGSPLHF. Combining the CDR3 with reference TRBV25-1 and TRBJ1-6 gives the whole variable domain EADIYQTPRYLVIGTGKKITLECSQTMGHDKMYWYQQDPGMELHLIHYSYGVNSTEKGDLSSESTVSRIRTEHFPLTLESARPSHTSQYLCASSEYVTGSPLHFGNGTRLTVT.

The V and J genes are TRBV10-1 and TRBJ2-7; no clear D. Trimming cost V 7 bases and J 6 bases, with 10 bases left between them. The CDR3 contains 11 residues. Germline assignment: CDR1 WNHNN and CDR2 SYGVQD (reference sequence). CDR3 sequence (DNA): TGCGCCAGCATCTGTTCGTTCGAGCAGTACTTC. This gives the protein CASICSFEQYF.

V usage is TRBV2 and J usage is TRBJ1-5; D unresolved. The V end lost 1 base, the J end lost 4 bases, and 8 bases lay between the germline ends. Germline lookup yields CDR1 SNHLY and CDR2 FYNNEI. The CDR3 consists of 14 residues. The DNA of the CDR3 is TGTGCCAGCAGTGAAGAAACAGAAAATCAGCCCCAGCATTTT. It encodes CASSEETENQPQHF.

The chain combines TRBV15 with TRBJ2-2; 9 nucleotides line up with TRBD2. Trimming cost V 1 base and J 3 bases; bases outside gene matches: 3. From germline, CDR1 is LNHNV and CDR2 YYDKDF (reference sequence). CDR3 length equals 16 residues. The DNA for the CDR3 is TGTGCCACCAGCAGAGTAGCGGGAGAGGACACCGGGGAGCTGTTTTTT. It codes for CATSRVAGEDTGELFF.

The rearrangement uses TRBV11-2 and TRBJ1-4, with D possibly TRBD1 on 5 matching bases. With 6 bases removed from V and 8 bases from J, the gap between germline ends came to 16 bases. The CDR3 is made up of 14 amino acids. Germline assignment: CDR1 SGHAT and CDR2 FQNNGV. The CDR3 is CASSFDNAGEKLFF. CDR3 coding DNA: TGTGCCAGCAGTTTCGACAACGCAGGGGAAAAACTGTTTTTT.

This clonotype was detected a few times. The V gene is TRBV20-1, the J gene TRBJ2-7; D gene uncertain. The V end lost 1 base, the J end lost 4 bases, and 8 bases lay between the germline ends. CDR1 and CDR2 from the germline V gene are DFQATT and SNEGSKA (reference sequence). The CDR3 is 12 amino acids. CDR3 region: CSARVSAYEQYF. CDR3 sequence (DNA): TGCAGTGCTAGAGTGTCAGCGTACGAGCAGTACTTC.

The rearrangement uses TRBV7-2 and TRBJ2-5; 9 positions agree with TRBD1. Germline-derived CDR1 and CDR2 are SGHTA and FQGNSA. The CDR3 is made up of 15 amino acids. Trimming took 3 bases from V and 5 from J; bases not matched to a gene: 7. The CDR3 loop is CASSFMGTGTETQYF. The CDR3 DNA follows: TGTGCCAGCAGCTTTATGGGGACAGGGACGGAGACCCAGTACTTC.

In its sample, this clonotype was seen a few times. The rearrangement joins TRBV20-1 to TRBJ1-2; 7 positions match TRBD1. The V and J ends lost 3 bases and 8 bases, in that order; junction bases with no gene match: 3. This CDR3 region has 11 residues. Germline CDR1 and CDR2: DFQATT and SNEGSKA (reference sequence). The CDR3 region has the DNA TGCAGTGCTAGCAGGGGGAACGGCTACACCTTC. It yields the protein CSASRGNGYTF.

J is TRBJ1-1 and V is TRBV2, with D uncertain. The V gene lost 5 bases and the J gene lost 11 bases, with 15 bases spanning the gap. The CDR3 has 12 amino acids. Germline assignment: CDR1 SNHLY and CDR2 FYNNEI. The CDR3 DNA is TGTGCCAGCAGTCCTGGGCCCTTGAAGGCTTTCTTT. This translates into CASSPGPLKAFF.

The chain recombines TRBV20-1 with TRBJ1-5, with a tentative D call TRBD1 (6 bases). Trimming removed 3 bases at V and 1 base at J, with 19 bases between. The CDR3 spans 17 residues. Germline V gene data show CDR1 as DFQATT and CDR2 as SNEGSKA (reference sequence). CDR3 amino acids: CSASWGGAGLSNQPQHF. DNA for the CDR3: TGCAGTGCTAGCTGGGGGGGCGCAGGATTGAGCAATCAGCCCCAGCATTTT.

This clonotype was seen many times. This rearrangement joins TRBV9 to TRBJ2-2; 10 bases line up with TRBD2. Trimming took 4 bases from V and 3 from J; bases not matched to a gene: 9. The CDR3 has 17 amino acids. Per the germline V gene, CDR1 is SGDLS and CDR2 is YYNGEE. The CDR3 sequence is CASSQVGLAGDTGELFF. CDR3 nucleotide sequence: TGTGCCAGCAGCCAAGTTGGGCTAGCGGGGGACACCGGGGAGCTGTTTTTT.